The clone carrying this TCR beta chain has a handful of counts. Its target is not known. These data originate in a study of glioma-infiltrating T cells. Amplification of TCR alpha and beta CDR3 regions from RNA used iRepertoire nested multiplex PCR. TCRdb used MiXCR to reprocess the multiplex PCR reads, holding one entry per CDR3 protein. The profile shows roughly 350,000 distinct CDR3 sequences, about two fifths of them singletons. Study-level points and caveats: Above-expected tissue-blood divergence occurred in all gliomas, most in low-grade ones.

Germline CDR1 is SGHAT and CDR2 is FQNNGV. This CDR3 is built from 14 residues. V dropped 4 bases and J dropped 3 bases, with 12 bases sitting between them. This TCR was sampled from a human donor with low-grade glioma or glioblastoma, undergoing nonglioma brain surgery, or in good health (not recorded which). The chain carries TRBV11-2 and TRBJ1-2; D ambiguous. The sequencing sample was made of glioma tissue, nonneoplastic brain tissue, or PBMCs (not recorded which). The CDR3 loop reads CASSSGRNDYGYTF. The CDR3 nucleotides are TGTGCCAGCAGCTCTGGCAGGAACGACTATGGCTACACCTTC.